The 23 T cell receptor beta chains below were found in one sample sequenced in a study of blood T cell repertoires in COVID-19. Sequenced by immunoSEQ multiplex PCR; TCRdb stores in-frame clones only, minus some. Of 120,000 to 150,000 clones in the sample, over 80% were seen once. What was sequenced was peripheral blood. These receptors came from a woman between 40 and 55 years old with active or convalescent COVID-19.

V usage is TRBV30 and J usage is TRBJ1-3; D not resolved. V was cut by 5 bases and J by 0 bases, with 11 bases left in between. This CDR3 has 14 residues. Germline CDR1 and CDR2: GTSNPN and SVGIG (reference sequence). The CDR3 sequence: CAWAGSPSGNTIYF. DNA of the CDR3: TGTGCCTGGGCCGGGAGCCCCTCTGGAAACACCATATATTTT.

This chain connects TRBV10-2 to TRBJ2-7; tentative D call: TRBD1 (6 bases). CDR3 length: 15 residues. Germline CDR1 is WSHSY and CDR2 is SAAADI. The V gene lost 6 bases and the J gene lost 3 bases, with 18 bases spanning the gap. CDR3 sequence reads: CASREQGGTGYEQYF. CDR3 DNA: TGCGCCAGCAGGGAACAGGGTGGAACGGGCTACGAGCAGTACTTC.

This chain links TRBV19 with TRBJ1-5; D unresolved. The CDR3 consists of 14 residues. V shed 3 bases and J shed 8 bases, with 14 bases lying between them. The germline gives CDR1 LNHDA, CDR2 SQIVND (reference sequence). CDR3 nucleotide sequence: TGTGCCAGTAGTATGTTCGAGGGAAGAAAGCCCCAGCATTTT. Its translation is CASSMFEGRKPQHF.

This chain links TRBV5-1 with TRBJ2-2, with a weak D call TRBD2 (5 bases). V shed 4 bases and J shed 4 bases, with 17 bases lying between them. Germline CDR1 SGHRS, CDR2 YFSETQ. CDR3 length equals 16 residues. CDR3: CASSPVTGRVTGELFF. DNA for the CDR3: TGCGCCAGCAGCCCTGTCACTGGGCGGGTCACCGGGGAGCTGTTTTTT.

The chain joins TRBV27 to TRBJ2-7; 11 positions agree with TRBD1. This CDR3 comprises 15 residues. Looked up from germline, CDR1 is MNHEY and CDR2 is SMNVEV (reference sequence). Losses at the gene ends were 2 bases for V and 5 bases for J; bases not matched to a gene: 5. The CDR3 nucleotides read TGTGCCAGCAGTTTAGGACAGGGGGCATTCCACGAGCAGTACTTC. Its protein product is CASSLGQGAFHEQYF.

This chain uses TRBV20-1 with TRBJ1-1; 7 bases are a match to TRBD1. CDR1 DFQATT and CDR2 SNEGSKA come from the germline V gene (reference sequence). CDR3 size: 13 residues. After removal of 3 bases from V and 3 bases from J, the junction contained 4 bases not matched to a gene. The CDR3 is CSASRQGDTEAFF. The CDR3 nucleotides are TGCAGTGCTAGTAGACAGGGCGACACTGAAGCTTTCTTT.

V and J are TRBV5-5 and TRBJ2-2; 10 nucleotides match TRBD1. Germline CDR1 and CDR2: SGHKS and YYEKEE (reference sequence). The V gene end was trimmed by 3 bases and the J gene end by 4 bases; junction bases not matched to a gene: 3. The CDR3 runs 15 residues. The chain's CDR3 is CASSWGQGSTGELFF. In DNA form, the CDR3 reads TGTGCCAGCAGCTGGGGACAGGGGAGCACCGGGGAGCTGTTTTTT.

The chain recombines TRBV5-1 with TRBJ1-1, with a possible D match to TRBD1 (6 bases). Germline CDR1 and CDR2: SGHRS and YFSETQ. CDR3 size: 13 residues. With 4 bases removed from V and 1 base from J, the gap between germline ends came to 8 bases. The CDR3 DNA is TGCGCCAGCAGCGGACAGACGAACACTGAAGCTTTCTTT. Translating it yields CASSGQTNTEAFF.

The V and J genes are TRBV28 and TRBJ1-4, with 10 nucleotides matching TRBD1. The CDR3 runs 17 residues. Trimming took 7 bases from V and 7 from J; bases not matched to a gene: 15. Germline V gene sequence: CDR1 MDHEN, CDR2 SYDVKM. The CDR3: CASKRSRDRGRGEKLFF. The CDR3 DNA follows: TGTGCCAGCAAAAGGTCCCGGGACAGGGGTCGCGGTGAAAAACTGTTTTTT.

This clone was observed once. CDR3 sequence: CASSFGQGAEQYF. CDR3 nucleotides: TGTGCCAGCAGTTTTGGACAGGGAGCCGAGCAGTACTTC. The rearrangement joins TRBV12-3 or TRBV12-4 to TRBJ2-7; 8 nucleotides align to TRBD1. V shed 3 bases, J shed 6 bases, and the junction held 4 bases outside the gene matches. The CDR3 runs 13 residues.

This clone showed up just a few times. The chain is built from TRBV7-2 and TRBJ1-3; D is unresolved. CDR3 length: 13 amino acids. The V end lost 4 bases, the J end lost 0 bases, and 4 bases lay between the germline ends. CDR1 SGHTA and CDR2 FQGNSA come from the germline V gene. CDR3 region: CASSSISGNTIYF. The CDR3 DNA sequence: TGTGCCAGCAGCTCCATCTCTGGAAACACCATATATTTT.

In DNA form, the CDR3 reads TGTGCCAGCAGTTACGCGGGACAGGGCTGGCAGCCCCAGCATTTT. Amino acids: CASSYAGQGWQPQHF. The J gene is TRBJ1-5, the V gene TRBV6-2 or TRBV6-3, with 9 bases aligning to TRBD1. The CDR3 runs to 15 residues. CDR1 MNHEY and CDR2 SVGEGT come from the germline V gene. J gave up 7 bases and V 2 bases, and 6 bases lay outside the gene matches.

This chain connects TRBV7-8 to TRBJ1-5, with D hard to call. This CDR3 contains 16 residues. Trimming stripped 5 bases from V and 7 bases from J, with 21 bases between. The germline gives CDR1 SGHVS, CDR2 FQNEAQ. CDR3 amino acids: CASSDLRLTGGQPQHF. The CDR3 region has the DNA TGTGCCAGCAGCGACCTGCGGCTTACGGGTGGGCAGCCCCAGCATTTT.

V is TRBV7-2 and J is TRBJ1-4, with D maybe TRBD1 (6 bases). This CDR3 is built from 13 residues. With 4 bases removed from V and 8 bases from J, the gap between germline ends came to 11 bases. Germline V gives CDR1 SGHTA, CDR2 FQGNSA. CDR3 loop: CASSSRGGEKLFF. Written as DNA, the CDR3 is TGTGCCAGCAGCTCCAGGGGTGGAGAAAAACTGTTTTTT.

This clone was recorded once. CDR3 residues: CASSLWWQGGYEQYF. The CDR3, as DNA: TGTGCCAGCAGTTTATGGTGGCAGGGGGGCTACGAGCAGTACTTC. The V and J genes are TRBV28 and TRBJ2-7; weak D call: TRBD1 (7 bases). CDR1 and CDR2 (germline): MDHEN, SYDVKM. The CDR3 is 15 amino acids. V shed 0 bases and J shed 3 bases, with 12 bases lying between them.

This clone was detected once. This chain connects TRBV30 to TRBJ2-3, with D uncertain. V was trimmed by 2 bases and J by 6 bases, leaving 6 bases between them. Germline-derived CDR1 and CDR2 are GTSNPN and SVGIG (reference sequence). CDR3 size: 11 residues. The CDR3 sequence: CAWSPGDTQYF. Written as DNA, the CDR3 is TGTGCCTGGAGTCCCGGGGATACGCAGTATTTT.

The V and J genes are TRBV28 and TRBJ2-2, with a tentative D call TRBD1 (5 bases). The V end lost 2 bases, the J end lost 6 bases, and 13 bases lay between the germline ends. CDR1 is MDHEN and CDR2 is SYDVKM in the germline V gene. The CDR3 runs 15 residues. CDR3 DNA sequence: TGTGCCAGCAGTTTACGACAGACGGGTGCCGGGGAGCTGTTTTTT. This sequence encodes CASSLRQTGAGELFF.

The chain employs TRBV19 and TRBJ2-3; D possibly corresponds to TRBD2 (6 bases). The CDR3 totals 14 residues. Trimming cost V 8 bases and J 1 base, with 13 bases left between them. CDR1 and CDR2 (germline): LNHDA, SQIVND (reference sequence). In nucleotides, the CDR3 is TGTGCCAGTCAACGGTGGGAGGGCACAGATACGCAGTATTTT. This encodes CASQRWEGTDTQYF. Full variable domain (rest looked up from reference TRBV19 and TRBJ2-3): DGGITQSPKYLFRKEGQNVTLSCEQNLNHDAMYWYRQDPGQGLRLIYYSQIVNDFQKGDIAEGYSVSREKKESFPLTVTSAQKNPTAFYLCASQRWEGTDTQYFGPGTRLTVL.

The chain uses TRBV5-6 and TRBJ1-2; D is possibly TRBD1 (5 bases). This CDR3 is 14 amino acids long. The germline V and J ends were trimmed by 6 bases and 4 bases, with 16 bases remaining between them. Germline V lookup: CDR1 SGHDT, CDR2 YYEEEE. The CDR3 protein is CASINRRGGYGYTF. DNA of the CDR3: TGTGCCAGCATCAATAGGAGGGGAGGCTATGGCTACACCTTC.

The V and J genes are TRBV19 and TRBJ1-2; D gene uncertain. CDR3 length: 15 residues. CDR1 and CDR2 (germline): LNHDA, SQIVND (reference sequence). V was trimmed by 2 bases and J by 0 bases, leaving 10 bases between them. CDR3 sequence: CASSISQATNYGYTF. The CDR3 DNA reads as TGTGCCAGTAGTATAAGTCAAGCTACTAACTATGGCTACACCTTC.

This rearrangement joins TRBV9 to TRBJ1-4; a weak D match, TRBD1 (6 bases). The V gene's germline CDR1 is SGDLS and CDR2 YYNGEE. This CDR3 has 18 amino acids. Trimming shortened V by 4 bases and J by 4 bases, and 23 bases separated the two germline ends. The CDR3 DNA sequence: TGTGCCAGCAGCCCCGCCGGGGGGCCGGGGGATTATAATGAAAAACTGTTTTTT. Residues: CASSPAGGPGDYNEKLFF.

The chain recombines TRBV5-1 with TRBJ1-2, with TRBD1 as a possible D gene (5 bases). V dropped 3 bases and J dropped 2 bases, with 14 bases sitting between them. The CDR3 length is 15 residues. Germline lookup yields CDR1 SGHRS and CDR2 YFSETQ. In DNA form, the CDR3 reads TGCGCCAGCAGCTGGGGGTTGGGGGGAAACTATGGCTACACCTTC. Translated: CASSWGLGGNYGYTF.

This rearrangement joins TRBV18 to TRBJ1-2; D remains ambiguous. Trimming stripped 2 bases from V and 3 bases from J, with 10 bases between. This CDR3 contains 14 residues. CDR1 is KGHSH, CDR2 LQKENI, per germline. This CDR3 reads CASSPGHPDYGYTF. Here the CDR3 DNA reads TGTGCCAGCTCACCAGGGCACCCCGACTATGGCTACACCTTC.